These T cell receptor beta chains were read from a single sample in a study of shared clonotypes between healthy human individuals. Sequenced by immunoSEQ multiplex PCR; TCRdb stores in-frame clones only, minus some. The sample contains hundreds of thousands of clones, 85% to 95% of which appear only once. The sample consisted of naive CD8+ T cells sorted from blood. The origin of the receptors is a woman in her twenties or thirties in good health. CDR3s include the opening cysteine and the closing phenylalanine or tryptophan. The D gene is left open where the match is weak. Not every row has a clone size; where given, it reads once, few, many or a size class.

j_call	v_call	cdr3_length	d_call	clone_size	cdr3_nt	cdr3_aa
TRBJ2-7	TRBV4-1	14	TRBD2	NA	TGCGCCAGCAGCCAAGTGCTAGCGGGAGGAGGGCAGTACTTC	CASSQVLAGGGQYF
TRBJ2-7	TRBV19	13	NA	NA	TGTGCCAGTAGTACGCACAGCGACTACGAGCAGTACTTC	CASSTHSDYEQYF
TRBJ2-7	TRBV6-1	14	TRBD2	NA	TGTGCCAGCAGTGCAGAGCTAGCGGGAGACGAGCAGTACTTC	CASSAELAGDEQYF
TRBJ2-7	TRBV6-1	14	NA	NA	TGTGCCAGCAGTGGTCTGACCCTCTCCTACGAGCAGTACTTC	CASSGLTLSYEQYF
TRBJ1-5	TRBV19	15	NA	NA	TGTGCCAGTAGTATTTGGGGAACAGACAATCAGCCCCAGCATTTT	CASSIWGTDNQPQHF
TRBJ1-2	TRBV29-1	10	NA	NA	TGCAGCGTTGTAGGGAGTGGCTACACCTTC	CSVVGSGYTF
TRBJ2-7	TRBV2	12	TRBD1	once	TGTGCCGGGGGACAGGACTCTACGGAGCAGTACTTC	CAGGQDSTEQYF
TRBJ1-2	TRBV30	12	NA	few	TGTGCCTGGATCAGGGCCGCCTATGGCTACACCTTC	CAWIRAAYGYTF
TRBJ1-2	TRBV5-1	12	NA	NA	TGCGCCAGCAGCTTGACAGGGTCCGGCTACACCTTC	CASSLTGSGYTF
TRBJ1-1	TRBV28	13	NA	NA	TGTGCCAGCAGTTACAGGGTAAACACTGAGGCTTTCTTT	CASSYRVNTEAFF
TRBJ2-7	TRBV27	14	NA	NA	TGTGCCAGCAGTTTAGCCCGACTAGTGAACGAGCAGTACTTC	CASSLARLVNEQYF
TRBJ2-1	TRBV11-2	19	TRBD2	NA	TGTGCCAGCAGCTTAGATCCCGGTCTGCCAGCGGGAACGTACAATGAGCAGTTCTTC	CASSLDPGLPAGTYNEQFF
TRBJ2-1	TRBV29-1	14	TRBD1	NA	TGCAGCGTTGAAACAGGGGCCTCCTACAATGAGCAGTTCTTC	CSVETGASYNEQFF
TRBJ2-5	TRBV2	14	TRBD2	NA	TGTGCCAGCGGACCGGGACTAGCCCAAGAGACCCAGTACTTC	CASGPGLAQETQYF
TRBJ2-2	TRBV28	12	NA	NA	TGTGCCAGCACCCCCCTGACCGGGGAGCTGTTTTTT	CASTPLTGELFF
TRBJ2-7	TRBV27	14	NA	NA	TGTGCCAGCAGTTACGCGGCGGGGACCTACGAGCAGTACTTC	CASSYAAGTYEQYF
TRBJ2-6	TRBV5-1	15	NA	NA	TGCGCCAGCAGCTTGGACAGCTCTGGGGCCAACGTCCTGACTTTC	CASSLDSSGANVLTF
TRBJ2-1	TRBV29-1	13	TRBD2	NA	TGCAGCGTTGACTCGGGGAGGGGCAATGAGCAGTTCTTC	CSVDSGRGNEQFF
TRBJ1-1	TRBV27	14	NA	once	TGTGCCAGCAGTTCCCCCCCCGGCAGCACTGAAGCTTTCTTT	CASSSPPGSTEAFF
TRBJ2-5	TRBV7-9	14	TRBD2	NA	TGTGCCAGCAGCACTAGCGGGAGAGGAGAGACCCAGTACTTC	CASSTSGRGETQYF
TRBJ2-7	TRBV9	14	NA	NA	TGTGCCAGCAGCGTAGGGGGTGAGTCCTACGAGCAGTACTTC	CASSVGGESYEQYF
TRBJ2-7	TRBV27	14	NA	NA	TGTGCCAGCAGTTTTAAGGGTGATGCCTACGAGCAGTACTTC	CASSFKGDAYEQYF
TRBJ2-7	TRBV29-1	14	TRBD1	NA	TGCAGCGTCGCTGGACAGGGGCCACGGGAGGAGCAGTACTTC	CSVAGQGPREEQYF
TRBJ1-4	TRBV6-5	15	NA	once	TGTGCCAGCAGTCACGACGGGGTAACTAATGAAAAACTGTTTTTT	CASSHDGVTNEKLFF
TRBJ1-5	TRBV7-9	13	NA	few	TGTGCCAGCAGCAGGAACGACTTATCCCCCCAGCATTTT	CASSRNDLSPQHF
TRBJ2-3	TRBV7-3	17	NA	NA	TGTGCCAGCAGCTCCGTGACCCAGGACGGCGGAGCAGATACGCAGTATTTT	CASSSVTQDGGADTQYF
TRBJ2-7	TRBV9	14	NA	NA	TGTGCCAGCAGCGCCCGGGACTCGACCTACGAGCAGTACTTC	CASSARDSTYEQYF
TRBJ2-7	TRBV14	14	NA	NA	TGTGCCAGCAGCGCCGGATTTGGGGACTACGAGCAGTACTTC	CASSAGFGDYEQYF
TRBJ2-7	TRBV14	19	TRBD2	NA	TGTGCCAGCAGCCGCCCCCCGGGACTAGCGGGGTTCGTCACGGGCGAGCAGTACTTC	CASSRPPGLAGFVTGEQYF
TRBJ2-7	TRBV18	17	TRBD2	NA	TGTGCCAGCTCACCCTGGACTAGCGGGAGCCCTTCCTACGAGCAGTACTTC	CASSPWTSGSPSYEQYF
TRBJ1-4	TRBV11-2	14	TRBD1	NA	TGTGCCAGCAGCTTCGACAGGGTGAATGAAAAACTGTTTTTT	CASSFDRVNEKLFF
TRBJ1-1	TRBV5-1	16	TRBD1	NA	TGCGCCAGCAGCTGGACAGGAGATGGGATGAACACTGAAGCTTTCTTT	CASSWTGDGMNTEAFF
TRBJ1-1	TRBV19	14	TRBD1	NA	TGTGCCGTCGCCTCAGCAGGGGGAAATACTGAAGCTTTCTTT	CAVASAGGNTEAFF
TRBJ2-3	TRBV6-5	11	NA	NA	TGTGCCAGCAGATACACAGATACGCAGTATTTT	CASRYTDTQYF
TRBJ2-7	TRBV11-2	14	TRBD1	NA	TGTGCCAGCAGCCCCGGACAGGCCGCCTACGAGCAGTACTTC	CASSPGQAAYEQYF
TRBJ1-6	TRBV4-1	17	NA	NA	TGCGCCAGCAGCCAATCTCGTCCCTTAGAGAGAGGTTCACCCCTCCACTTT	CASSQSRPLERGSPLHF